These 15 T cell receptor beta chains came from one sample sequenced in a study of cytomegalovirus exposure and HLA in healthy donors. Amplification used 60 Vbeta primers and 13 Jbeta primers. Using immunoSEQ multiplex PCR, the repertoire was profiled, and TCRdb retains in-frame clones only, with some absent. The profile shows about 150,000 clones, 80% of them singletons. Sequences were obtained from PBMCs. These receptors were taken from a middle-aged woman in good health and CMV-seronegative.

The chain recombines TRBV7-8 with TRBJ2-3; 7 bases fit TRBD2. The CDR3 has 15 amino acids. Germline-derived CDR1 and CDR2 are SGHVS and FQNEAQ. The V segment lost 5 bases and the J segment 4 bases; nucleotides outside the gene matches: 9. The chain's CDR3 is CASSRPVGRSDTQYF. Here the CDR3 DNA reads TGTGCCAGCAGCAGGCCCGTCGGGAGGTCAGATACGCAGTATTTT.

The V and J genes are TRBV6-1 and TRBJ2-7; TRBD1 matches 9 bases. The CDR3 contains 15 residues. Germline V CDR1 and CDR2: MNHNS, SASEGT. Trimming took 3 bases from V and 2 from J; bases not matched to a gene: 5. The CDR3 DNA reads TGTGCCAGCAGTGATCAAGGGACAGGGACCTACGAGCAGTACTTC. It is translated as CASSDQGTGTYEQYF.

The rearrangement joins TRBV5-1 to TRBJ2-7; D not certain. The V and J ends lost 2 bases and 1 base respectively, with 7 bases between them. Germline V gives CDR1 SGHRS, CDR2 YFSETQ. The CDR3 length is 13 residues. CDR3 DNA: TGCGCCAGCAGCTTAACACCGTCCTACGAGCAGTACTTC. The encoded protein is CASSLTPSYEQYF.

The chain recombines TRBV29-1 with TRBJ1-1, with 12 nucleotides matching TRBD1. The CDR3 has 14 residues. The junction had 5 bases not matched to a gene; V was cut back by 7 bases and J by 2 bases. Germline V gene lookup returns CDR1 SQVTM and CDR2 ANQGSEA. CDR3: CSAQGQGANTEAFF. The CDR3 DNA sequence: TGCAGCGCTCAGGGACAGGGGGCTAACACTGAAGCTTTCTTT.

The chain combines TRBV25-1 with TRBJ2-7, with D maybe TRBD2 (7 bases). The CDR3 has 12 residues. Deletions cut 4 bases from V and 12 bases from J, with 16 bases between. The germline gives CDR1 MGHDK, CDR2 SYGVNS. The CDR3 spells CASSGGGRVPYF. CDR3 DNA: TGTGCCAGCAGTGGGGGGGGGCGCGTACCGTACTTC.

V is TRBV14 and J is TRBJ1-2, with D unclear. Per the germline V gene, CDR1 is SGHDN and CDR2 is FVKESK. The ends were cut back, 1 base at V and 7 bases at J, with 16 bases in the middle. The CDR3 spans 15 residues. The CDR3 spells CASSQVSGSLSGYTF. DNA for the CDR3: TGTGCCAGCAGCCAAGTGTCCGGGAGCCTGAGTGGCTACACCTTC. Complete variable domain (other parts from reference TRBV14 and TRBJ1-2): EAGVTQFPSHSVIEKGQTVTLRCDPISGHDNLYWYRRVMGKEIKFLLHFVKESKQDESGMPNNRFLAERTGGTYSTLKVQPAELEDSGVYFCASSQVSGSLSGYTFGSGTRLTVV.

Concerning this clone: Other DNA sequences in the same sample also yield this CDR3. This chain uses TRBV6-5 with TRBJ1-1; the D gene is possibly TRBD1 (6 bases). Trimming removed 2 bases at V and 7 bases at J, with 8 bases between. The CDR3 spans 12 residues. The V gene's germline CDR1 is MNHEY and CDR2 SVGAGI. The CDR3: CASSYRGGEAFF. CDR3 coding DNA: TGTGCCAGCAGTTACAGGGGGGGTGAAGCTTTCTTT.

J is TRBJ2-2 and V is TRBV7-2; D is undetermined. The length of the CDR3 is 14 residues. The V and J ends lost 4 bases and 0 bases respectively, with 6 bases between them. Germline CDR1 SGHTA, CDR2 FQGNSA. CDR3 region: CASSSPANTGELFF. The CDR3 DNA sequence: TGTGCCAGCAGCTCCCCAGCGAACACCGGGGAGCTGTTTTTT.

The V and J genes are TRBV19 and TRBJ1-5; D may be TRBD1 (6 bases). V lost 5 bases, J lost 3 bases, and 17 bases lay in between. This CDR3 has 16 residues. Germline CDR1 and CDR2: LNHDA and SQIVND (reference sequence). The CDR3 protein is CASSLQTGLNNQPQHF. For the CDR3, the DNA is TGTGCCAGTAGTCTCCAGACAGGTCTGAACAATCAGCCCCAGCATTTT. The full variable domain, in which reference TRBV19 and TRBJ1-5 provide the parts outside the CDR3, is DGGITQSPKYLFRKEGQNVTLSCEQNLNHDAMYWYRQDPGQGLRLIYYSQIVNDFQKGDIAEGYSVSREKKESFPLTVTSAQKNPTAFYLCASSLQTGLNNQPQHFGDGTRLSIL.

The chain couples TRBV5-1 to TRBJ2-5, with 11 positions matching TRBD2. The end of the DNA is better explained by TRBJ2-7, so the J call may be wrong. The CDR3 spans 14 residues. Per the germline V gene, CDR1 is SGHRS and CDR2 is YFSETQ. CDR3 DNA sequence: TGCGCCAGCAGCGGGACTAGCGGCACCTACGAGCAGTACTTC. Amino acids: CASSGTSGTYEQYF.

As for this clone: An end of the junction does not agree with germline; a read error may underlie this. This chain connects TRBV7-7 to TRBJ2-5; possibly TRBD1 for D (6 bases). CDR3 length equals 14 residues. The germline gives CDR1 SSHAT, CDR2 FNYEAQ (reference sequence). The CDR3 loop reads CASSRTENDGTQYF. The CDR3 region has the DNA TGTGCTAGCAGCCGGACAGAGAACGATGGGACCCAGTACTTC.

The chain recombines TRBV5-1 with TRBJ2-1; 10 bases fit TRBD1. Germline CDR1 reads SGHRS; CDR2 reads YFSETQ. This CDR3 spans 16 amino acids. The V segment lost 1 base and the J segment 7 bases; nucleotides outside the gene matches: 8. The DNA for the CDR3 is TGCGCCAGCAGCTTGTTCGGGACAGGGGTTGGGAATGAGCAGTTCTTC. It translates to CASSLFGTGVGNEQFF. Together with reference TRBV5-1 and TRBJ2-1, the CDR3 gives the full variable domain: KAGVTQTPRYLIKTRGQQVTLSCSPISGHRSVSWYQQTPGQGLQFLFEYFSETQRNKGNFPGRFSGRQFSNSRSEMNVSTLELGDSALYLCASSLFGTGVGNEQFFGPGTRLTVL.

The chain uses TRBV7-8 and TRBJ2-7, with 7 bases identical to TRBD1. The CDR3 sequence is 15 residues long. CDR1 and CDR2 from the germline V gene are SGHVS and FQNEAQ. V was pared by 0 bases and J by 4 bases, with 6 bases of the junction left unmatched. CDR3 sequence: CASSLAGQTNYEQYF. The DNA for the CDR3 is TGTGCCAGCAGCTTAGCGGGACAGACAAATTACGAGCAGTACTTC.

The chain employs TRBV4-1 and TRBJ2-1, with 7 positions matching TRBD2. The CDR3 totals 14 residues. Trimming removed 0 bases from V and 8 bases from J; junction bases left unmatched: 4. CDR1 and CDR2 (germline): MGHRA, YSYEKL. Here the CDR3 DNA reads TGCGCCAGCAGCCAAGATCGGGAGGTCGATGAGCAGTTCTTC. This codes for CASSQDREVDEQFF.

This sequence joins TRBV18 and TRBJ1-3; D perhaps matches TRBD1 (6 bases). V gave up 2 bases and J gave up 0 bases, with 14 bases separating them. The CDR3 runs to 17 residues. The germline V gene encodes CDR1 KGHSH and CDR2 LQKENI. The CDR3 region is CASSPVPGDLSGNTIYF. In nucleotides, the CDR3 is TGTGCCAGCTCACCAGTACCAGGGGATCTCTCTGGAAACACCATATATTTT.